Listed below are T cell receptor beta chains from one sample, sequenced in a study of OX40 agonist ivuxolimab in advanced cancers. Measured with immunoSEQ multiplex PCR; TCRdb has only the in-frame clones, and not every one. The table lists 80,000 or so clones, roughly 91% of them singletons. The sample here was CD4+ or CD8+ T cells sorted from blood, taken in a trial of the OX40 agonist ivuxolimab. These receptors were collected from an adult with an advanced solid tumor such as melanoma, head and neck, liver or kidney cancer. CDR3s include the opening cysteine and the closing phenylalanine or tryptophan. The D gene is left open where the match is weak. For some rows the clone size is stated as once, few or many, or as a class when expanded; others skip it.

j_gene,d_gene,len,abundance,v_gene,CDR3aa,CDR3nt
TRBJ1-1,TRBD1,15,-,TRBV5-1,CASSQQGAPNTEAFF,TGCGCCAGCAGCCAACAGGGGGCCCCCAACACTGAAGCTTTCTTT
TRBJ1-3,-,16,-,TRBV5-1,CASSLGGPTGRNTIYF,TGCGCCAGCAGCTTGGGCGGACCCACAGGGCGAAACACCATATATTTT
TRBJ2-4,-,14,-,TRBV7-2,CASSLGGQQNIQYF,TGTGCCAGCAGCTTAGGGGGGCAACAAAACATTCAGTACTTC
TRBJ2-7,TRBD1,16,few,TRBV5-6,CASSSSGTALSYEQYF,TGTGCCAGCAGCTCCTCCGGGACAGCCCTTTCCTACGAGCAGTACTTC
TRBJ2-6,-,18,-,TRBV19,CASSLDGGSLSGANVLTF,TGTGCCAGTAGTTTGGACGGTGGATCTCTCTCTGGGGCCAACGTCCTGACTTTC
TRBJ1-5,-,15,-,TRBV7-2,CASSTDANLNQPQHF,TGTGCCAGCAGTACGGACGCAAACCTCAATCAGCCCCAGCATTTT
TRBJ1-1,-,18,-,TRBV21-1,CASSSPDEGAGLNTEAFF,TGTGCCAGCAGCAGCCCCGACGAGGGGGCGGGATTGAACACTGAAGCTTTCTTT
TRBJ1-1,-,15,-,TRBV15,CATSRDNGMNTEAFF,TGTGCCACCAGCAGAGACAATGGAATGAACACTGAAGCTTTCTTT
TRBJ2-1,TRBD2,15,-,TRBV7-2,CASSPRASGRNEQFF,TGTGCCAGCAGCCCCCGGGCTAGCGGGAGGAATGAGCAGTTCTTC
TRBJ1-1,TRBD1,14,-,TRBV27,CASSLKQGFTEAFF,TGTGCCAGCAGTTTAAAACAGGGGTTCACTGAAGCTTTCTTT
TRBJ1-2,TRBD1,12,-,TRBV30,CASHRGRNGYTF,TGTGCCAGTCACAGGGGGCGGAATGGCTACACCTTC
TRBJ2-3,TRBD2,15,-,TRBV7-2,CASTRSGGAVSTQYF,TGTGCCAGCACCCGTAGCGGGGGGGCCGTGAGTACGCAGTATTTT
TRBJ2-7,TRBD2,16,-,TRBV6-6,CASSPGLAGGPYEQYF,TGTGCCAGCAGCCCAGGACTAGCGGGGGGACCCTACGAGCAGTACTTC
TRBJ1-4,-,13,-,TRBV5-1,CASSLGSNEKLFF,TGCGCCAGCAGCTTGGGATCAAATGAAAAACTGTTTTTT
TRBJ2-1,-,15,-,TRBV5-4,CASSFGGDRGHEQFF,TGTGCCAGCAGTTTTGGAGGGGACCGGGGCCATGAGCAGTTCTTC
TRBJ1-2,TRBD1,13,-,TRBV7-2,CASSPRTGDGYTF,TGTGCCAGCAGCCCCCGGACAGGGGATGGCTACACCTTC
TRBJ2-1,TRBD2,16,-,TRBV7-7,CASSDTSGGTYNEQFF,TGTGCCAGCAGCGACACTAGCGGGGGCACTTACAATGAGCAGTTCTTC
TRBJ1-1,-,9,-,TRBV6-6,CASSYPAFF,TGTGCCAGCAGTTACCCAGCTTTCTTT
TRBJ2-5,-,13,once,TRBV2,CASSGTAQETQYF,TGTGCCAGCAGTGGGACAGCCCAAGAGACCCAGTACTTC
TRBJ2-6,-,17,-,TRBV4-3,CASSQGVVQVGANVLTF,TGCGCCAGCAGCCAAGGGGTAGTACAGGTGGGGGCCAACGTCCTGACTTTC
TRBJ1-5,-,13,-,TRBV18,CASSPSAGQPQHF,TGTGCCAGCTCACCATCAGCTGGCCAGCCCCAGCATTTT
TRBJ1-4,TRBD1,14,-,TRBV5-1,CASSLVGQDGKLFF,TGCGCCAGCAGCTTGGTAGGACAGGACGGAAAACTGTTTTTT
TRBJ2-6,TRBD1,18,-,TRBV9,CASSARGQPFSGANVLTF,TGTGCCAGCAGCGCCCGGGGACAGCCTTTCTCTGGGGCCAACGTCCTGACTTTC
TRBJ2-3,-,16,-,TRBV7-9,CASSLAGLDSTDTQYF,TGTGCCAGCAGCCTAGCTGGACTGGATAGCACAGATACGCAGTATTTT
TRBJ1-3,-,16,-,TRBV7-9,CASSPLLGDSGNTIYF,TGTGCCAGCAGCCCATTGCTGGGGGACTCTGGAAACACCATATATTTT